A selection of T cell receptor beta chains follows, all from one sample in a study of shared clonotypes between healthy human individuals. Only in-frame clones appear in the TCRdb table, and some are missing; sequencing was by immunoSEQ multiplex PCR. The data show some 1.1 million clones, 70% to 85% seen once. The specimen sequenced was memory CD4+ T cells from PBMCs. These receptors came from a man aged 18 to 29 in good health. Some clones in this sample may be carry-over from other donors' samples. CDR3s include the opening cysteine and the closing phenylalanine or tryptophan.

V gene	J gene	CDR3 protein
TRBV6-1	TRBJ2-7	CASSEATTGGVYEQYF
TRBV28	TRBJ1-1	CASSQVIPGEAFF
TRBV7-9	TRBJ1-4	CASSRLQGHNEKLFF
TRBV6-6	TRBJ1-2	CASSGLTGTGGDGYTF
TRBV5-4	TRBJ2-7	CASSFSGLASSEQYF
TRBV28	TRBJ2-7	CASSFSRAHEQYF
TRBV4-2	-	CASSQGEREGPYEQYF
TRBV5-6	TRBJ1-2	CASSWMDRVFGYTF
TRBV11-3	TRBJ2-1	CASSLQFSYNEQFF
TRBV6-1	TRBJ2-7	CASSEFSAGGEQYF
TRBV7-8	TRBJ2-7	CASSSDRLYEQYF
TRBV5-5	TRBJ1-5	CASSLVANQPQHF
TRBV4-1	TRBJ2-7	CASSQDGGQGYEQYF
TRBV19	TRBJ1-1	CASKREVAFF
TRBV19	TRBJ1-4	CASRDRGFSANEKLFF
TRBV25-1	TRBJ2-3	CASSESSRGFIADTQYF
TRBV5-8	TRBJ2-1	CASSSRDRRTNEQFF
TRBV7-2	TRBJ2-3	CASSLALGLLTQYF
TRBV25-1	TRBJ2-1	CASSDSSNEQFF
TRBV5-1	TRBJ2-3	CASSPGATSGSTDTQYF
TRBV7-3	TRBJ1-2	CASRPDRTSNYGYTF
TRBV7-2	TRBJ1-1	CASSLAVGSEAFF
TRBV7-7	TRBJ1-5	CASSAGEGQPQHF
TRBV5-1	TRBJ2-1	CASSPSVGDEQFF
TRBV11-1	TRBJ2-3	CASSLGGLAGGLYTDTQYF
TRBV10-3	TRBJ2-2	CAINRRGQEAGELFF
TRBV5-4	TRBJ1-1	CASSRGRGRDTEAFF